The 30 T cell receptor beta chains below come from one sample, sequenced in a study of OX40 agonist ivuxolimab in advanced cancers. Generated by immunoSEQ multiplex PCR, the TCRdb table keeps only in-frame clones and is missing some. The data hold under 25,000 clones, with around three quarters observed a single time. Source: CD4+ or CD8+ T cells sorted from blood, taken in a trial of the OX40 agonist ivuxolimab. All receptors come from an adult with an advanced solid tumor such as melanoma, head and neck, liver or kidney cancer.

The chain has TRBV7-9 and TRBJ2-1, with TRBD2 as a possible D gene (5 bases). Deletions cut 1 base from V and 8 bases from J, with 15 bases between. The V gene's germline CDR1 is SEHNR and CDR2 FQNEAQ (reference sequence). This CDR3 comprises 15 residues. In nucleotides, the CDR3 is TGTGCCAGCAGCTTAGAACTAGGAATGGTCGATGAGCAGTTCTTC. Protein: CASSLELGMVDEQFF.

This clone turned up a few times. The chain joins TRBV28 to TRBJ1-5; a weak D match, TRBD1 (5 bases). The V gene lost 6 bases and the J gene lost 3 bases, with 9 bases spanning the gap. Looked up from germline, CDR1 is MDHEN and CDR2 is SYDVKM. This CDR3 contains 13 residues. CDR3 coding DNA: TGTGCCAGCAGGGGACCCCTCAATCAGCCCCAGCATTTT. This sequence encodes CASRGPLNQPQHF.

The rearrangement joins TRBV6-1 to TRBJ2-7; no reliable D call. The CDR3 has 14 residues. The germline gives CDR1 MNHNS, CDR2 SASEGT. Trimming removed 7 bases at V and 2 bases at J, with 15 bases between. DNA of the CDR3: TGTGCCAGCAAGATAGAGGAAGGGACCTACGAGCAGTACTTC. It is translated as CASKIEEGTYEQYF.

The chain links TRBV28 to TRBJ2-7; 8 positions match TRBD1. The CDR3 runs to 14 residues. With V trimmed by 5 bases and J by 0 bases, 3 bases remained unmatched. Germline V gene data show CDR1 as MDHEN and CDR2 as SYDVKM. DNA of the CDR3: TGTGCCAGCAGTATCGACAGGGGCTCCTACGAGCAGTACTTC. Its protein product is CASSIDRGSYEQYF.

This chain links TRBV28 with TRBJ1-5; 10 positions match TRBD1. V lost 5 bases and J lost 4; bases outside the gene matches: 8. This CDR3 is 16 amino acids long. The germline CDR1 and CDR2 sequences are MDHEN and SYDVKM. CDR3: CASSALGQGLNQPQHF. DNA for the CDR3: TGTGCCAGCAGTGCTCTGGGACAGGGGCTAAATCAGCCCCAGCATTTT.

The chain has TRBV6-5 and TRBJ2-1; possibly TRBD1 for D (5 bases). From germline, CDR1 is MNHEY and CDR2 SVGAGI. Trimming took 0 bases from V and 5 from J, leaving 8 bases between them. This CDR3 has 14 residues. DNA of the CDR3: TGTGCCAGCAGTTACTCGGGGCCTCACAATGAGCAGTTCTTC. It yields the protein CASSYSGPHNEQFF.

V usage is TRBV5-1 and J usage is TRBJ2-7, with TRBD1 identical over 7 bases. The CDR3 is made up of 13 amino acids. Germline values: CDR1 SGHRS, CDR2 YFSETQ. Trimming took 3 bases from V and 2 from J; bases not matched to a gene: 2. The CDR3 DNA follows: TGCGCCAGCAGCTGGACAGGCCCCTACGAGCAGTACTTC. This gives the protein CASSWTGPYEQYF.

The V and J genes are TRBV5-6 and TRBJ2-1; the D call may be TRBD1 or TRBD2 (5 bases each). The CDR3 runs to 15 residues. Trimming left V 4 bases short and J 5 bases short, with 16 bases between. Per germline, CDR1 SGHDT and CDR2 YYEEEE. The CDR3 spells CASSLGIRDDNEQFF. The CDR3 coding sequence is TGTGCCAGCAGCCTCGGGATCAGGGACGACAATGAGCAGTTCTTC.

J is TRBJ2-5 and V is TRBV2; the D is unclear. Germline CDR1 reads SNHLY; CDR2 reads FYNNEI. V lost 4 bases, J lost 3 bases, and 9 bases lay in between. The CDR3 sequence is 13 residues long. The CDR3 loop is CASSALGKETQYF. The CDR3 nucleotides are TGTGCCAGCAGTGCTTTGGGGAAAGAGACCCAGTACTTC.

V gene TRBV4-2 combines with J gene TRBJ2-1, with TRBD1 matching 7 bases. V shed 1 base, J shed 9 bases, and the junction held 15 bases outside the gene matches. This CDR3 comprises 17 residues. CDR1 is LGHNA and CDR2 is YNFKEQ in the germline V gene. The CDR3 nucleotides are TGTGCCAGCAGCCAAGCCTTTCCCGGGACAGCCGGTCGTGAGCAGTTCTTC. Its protein product is CASSQAFPGTAGREQFF.

This chain joins TRBV2 and TRBJ2-5; D is perhaps TRBD2 (5 bases). The CDR3 length is 14 residues. The V end was cut by 6 bases, the J end by 0 bases, with 11 bases between. The germline gives CDR1 SNHLY, CDR2 FYNNEI. The CDR3 loop reads CASRAGQNQETQYF. Here the CDR3 DNA reads TGTGCCAGCAGGGCGGGCCAAAACCAAGAGACCCAGTACTTC.

The chain links TRBV9 to TRBJ1-2; D not resolved. The germline V and J ends were trimmed by 3 bases and 7 bases, with 7 bases remaining between them. The CDR3 contains 11 residues. Germline V gene data show CDR1 as SGDLS and CDR2 as YYNGEE. The CDR3 protein is CASSEGIGYTF. The CDR3 nucleotides read TGTGCCAGCAGCGAAGGAATTGGCTACACCTTC.

The chain uses TRBV19 and TRBJ2-1; D gene ambiguous. V was clipped by 5 bases and J by 0 bases, with 20 bases between them. The V gene's germline CDR1 is LNHDA and CDR2 SQIVND (reference sequence). CDR3 length: 18 residues. The CDR3 DNA reads TGTGCCAGTAGTCCCTCTCCGGTAAACAAAGACTCCTACAATGAGCAGTTCTTC. Encoded protein: CASSPSPVNKDSYNEQFF.

The J gene is TRBJ2-5, the V gene TRBV13; D may match TRBD1 or TRBD2 (5 bases each). Judging by the DNA end, TRBJ2-7 fits better; the J call may be wrong. This CDR3 is built from 12 residues. The germline CDR1 and CDR2 sequences are PRHDT and FYEKMQ (reference sequence). This CDR3 reads CASGSPGTEQYF. The CDR3 DNA reads TGTGCCAGCGGCTCCCCAGGGACCGAGCAGTACTTC.

This chain links TRBV5-6 with TRBJ1-1, with no clear D. Germline values: CDR1 SGHDT, CDR2 YYEEEE. The CDR3 consists of 14 residues. V was pared by 0 bases and J by 8 bases, with 14 bases between. The CDR3 loop reads CASSLDDFMAEAFF. Here the CDR3 DNA reads TGTGCCAGCAGCTTGGACGATTTTATGGCCGAAGCTTTCTTT.

This clone is a singleton in its sample. This chain uses TRBV9 with TRBJ1-2; D gene ambiguous. Trimming removed 0 bases at V and 8 bases at J, with 14 bases between. Germline V gene data show CDR1 as SGDLS and CDR2 as YYNGEE. The CDR3 consists of 14 residues. CDR3 loop: CASSVEGGRPGYTF. CDR3 DNA sequence: TGTGCCAGCAGCGTAGAGGGAGGGCGACCCGGCTACACCTTC.

The chain couples TRBV15 to TRBJ2-2; the match to TRBD1 covers 7 bases. Trimming at V came to 4 bases and at J to 0 bases, leaving 2 bases not matched to a gene. Germline V gives CDR1 LNHNV, CDR2 YYDKDF (reference sequence). The CDR3 runs to 15 residues. The CDR3 DNA reads as TGTGCCACCAGCACCGGGACAGCGAACACCGGGGAGCTGTTTTTT. The encoded protein is CATSTGTANTGELFF.

At least ten counts were recorded for this clone. Sequence at one end of the junction differs from germline and may be a read error. V is TRBV5-5 and J is TRBJ2-3, with 8 bases aligning to TRBD2. This CDR3 contains 17 residues. CDR1 and CDR2 (germline): SGHKS, YYEKEE (reference sequence). CDR3 bases: TGCGCCAGCAGCCAAGAAGGACTAGCCCTCAGCACAGATACGCAGTATTTT. Encoded protein: CASSQEGLALSTDTQYF.

The chain uses TRBV6-5 and TRBJ2-2; weak D call: TRBD2 (5 bases). V was shortened by 0 bases and J by 5 bases, with 7 bases between the two germline ends. The CDR3 has 14 amino acids. Germline CDR1 and CDR2: MNHEY and SVGAGI. The DNA of the CDR3 is TGTGCCAGCAGTTACTCCGAGGGAACCGGGGAGCTGTTTTTT. This codes for CASSYSEGTGELFF.

The chain joins TRBV11-2 to TRBJ1-2, with TRBD1 matching over 10 bases. The CDR3 has 19 amino acids. Germline lookup yields CDR1 SGHAT and CDR2 FQNNGV. The J segment lost 5 bases and the V segment lost 5 bases, leaving 20 bases of the junction unmatched. The DNA for the CDR3 is TGTGCCAGCAGCCCGGGACAGGGGAATGTTCCCTCCCTCGCTTATGGCTACACCTTC. Its protein is CASSPGQGNVPSLAYGYTF.

The chain carries TRBV5-4 and TRBJ1-2, with no clear D. There are 14 residues in the CDR3. V lost 2 bases and J 6 bases, leaving 14 bases between the germline ends. Germline lookup yields CDR1 SGHNT and CDR2 YYREEE (reference sequence). Here the CDR3 reads CASSFWEGTDGYTF. CDR3 nucleotides: TGTGCCAGCAGCTTTTGGGAGGGCACCGATGGCTACACCTTC.

This chain joins TRBV29-1 and TRBJ1-1; D unclear. The CDR3 spans 13 residues. V was shortened by 5 bases and J by 1 base, with 11 bases between the two germline ends. Germline assignment: CDR1 SQVTM and CDR2 ANQGSEA. CDR3 nucleotides: TGCAGCGTTTACCGGGATTGGAACACTGAAGCTTTCTTT. It yields the protein CSVYRDWNTEAFF.

The V and J genes are TRBV2 and TRBJ2-7, with 11 bases matching TRBD1. This CDR3 spans 14 amino acids. Germline loops: CDR1 SNHLY, CDR2 FYNNEI. The V gene end was trimmed by 6 bases and the J gene end by 7 bases; junction bases not matched to a gene: 8. CDR3 sequence (DNA): TGTGCCAGCAGGGGGACAGGGGGATTCTGGGAGCAGTACTTC. Amino acids: CASRGTGGFWEQYF.

This sequence joins TRBV7-7 and TRBJ2-7; D ambiguous. The CDR3 is 14 residues long. Trimming pared 5 bases from V and 0 bases from J, leaving 11 bases between. Germline loops: CDR1 SSHAT, CDR2 FNYEAQ (reference sequence). The CDR3 loop is CASSPSMSSYEQYF. The CDR3 DNA follows: TGTGCCAGCAGCCCCAGTATGAGCTCCTACGAGCAGTACTTC. The full variable domain, its missing parts supplied by reference TRBV7-7 and TRBJ2-7, is GAGVSQSPRYKVTKRGQDVTLRCDPISSHATLYWYQQALGQGPEFLTYFNYEAQPDKSGLPSDRFSAERPEGSISTLTIQRTEQRDSAMYRCASSPSMSSYEQYFGPGTRLTVT.

This chain joins TRBV7-9 and TRBJ2-7; TRBD2 agrees at 7 bases. Per the germline V gene, CDR1 is SEHNR and CDR2 is FQNEAQ (reference sequence). This CDR3 region has 12 residues. V dropped 2 bases and J dropped 6; count of bases not matched to a gene: 1. The CDR3 protein is CASSLIAGEQYF. The CDR3 coding sequence is TGTGCCAGCAGCTTAATAGCGGGCGAGCAGTACTTC.

In the case of this clone: A read error may be the cause here, since a much bigger clone is one base away. This rearrangement joins TRBV28 to TRBJ1-2; TRBD1 might be the D (6 bases). Germline V lookup: CDR1 MDHEN, CDR2 SYDVKM. CDR3 length: 14 residues. The CDR3 DNA reads TGTACCAGCAGCCCGAATACAGGGTATCGGGGCTACACCTTC. Protein: CTSSPNTGYRGYTF.

The chain uses TRBV25-1 and TRBJ1-1; no reliable D call. CDR1 MGHDK and CDR2 SYGVNS come from the germline V gene. The CDR3 is 16 amino acids. Trimming left V 1 base short and J 0 bases short, with 12 bases between. This CDR3 reads CASSELNSNMNTEAFF. In DNA, the CDR3 is TGTGCCAGCAGTGAATTAAACAGCAATATGAACACTGAAGCTTTCTTT.

The V and J genes are TRBV19 and TRBJ1-4; D remains ambiguous. V gave up 7 bases and J gave up 0 bases, with 12 bases separating them. This CDR3 is built from 15 residues. Germline V lookup: CDR1 LNHDA, CDR2 SQIVND (reference sequence). The CDR3 sequence: CASTYRPATNEKLFF. CDR3 DNA: TGTGCCAGTACCTATCGGCCGGCAACTAATGAAAAACTGTTTTTT.

The V call is TRBV7-2, the J call TRBJ2-5; 9 bases are shared with TRBD2. CDR3 length: 16 amino acids. Germline loops: CDR1 SGHTA, CDR2 FQGNSA. Trimming removed 2 bases from V and 3 bases from J; junction bases left unmatched: 7. CDR3 nucleotides: TGTGCCAGCAGCTTAACGTGGCTAGCGGGAAAAGAGACCCAGTACTTC. It yields the protein CASSLTWLAGKETQYF.

The chain couples TRBV4-1 to TRBJ2-1; TRBD2 matches 7 bases. The length of the CDR3 is 18 residues. The trim removed 1 base at V and 3 bases at J, leaving 12 bases unmatched. Germline values: CDR1 MGHRA, CDR2 YSYEKL. DNA for the CDR3: TGCGCCAGCAGCCAAGGCGGTGGGGCGGGAGATTTCTACAATGAGCAGTTCTTC. This encodes CASSQGGGAGDFYNEQFF.